This T cell receptor beta chain was observed in a study of CD8 T cells in ankylosing spondylitis. The authors made TCR beta libraries by quantitative 5'-RACE with molecular barcodes. A single record per CDR3 protein comes from TCRdb applying MiXCR to the 5' RACE reads. Found here are about 130,000 distinct CDR3 sequences, 6% to 8.5% of them singletons; the top ten hold 12%. Trimming pared 0 bases from V and 3 bases from J, leaving 11 bases between. Per germline, CDR1 DFQATT and CDR2 SNEGSKA (reference sequence). This CDR3 contains 14 residues. Study results and caveats: Matched ankylosing spondylitis synovial fluid reportedly showed significant enrichment of disease-linked clones. Eight or nine highly homologous variants formed a TCR beta motif that appeared characteristic of ankylosing spondylitis blood. A CD8+ phenotype characterized the disease-linked clones, which were relatively rare in peripheral blood.

About this clonotype itself: Its antigen is unidentified.

Sequenced input: blood, either unsorted or a sorted T cell fraction (not recorded which). The J gene is TRBJ1-2, the V gene TRBV20-1; tentative D call: TRBD1 (5 bases). The TCR sequence derives from a male donor with ankylosing spondylitis or in good health (not recorded which). The CDR3 region is CSARDGGGDYGYTF. CDR3 sequence (DNA): TGCAGTGCTAGAGATGGCGGGGGTGACTATGGCTACACCTTC.